Each of the 32 T cell receptor beta chains below was sequenced from the same sample in a study of T cells in Graves' hyperthyroidism and ophthalmopathy. Regions amplified from RNA transcripts were the TCR beta CDR3 regions. The primer set for the first-round RT-PCR of the TCR CDR3 was HTBI. MiXCR, applied by TCRdb to the multiplex PCR reads, yields one record per CDR3 protein. The sample consists of roughly 570,000 distinct CDR3 sequences, 15% to 18% of them appearing once. The material sequenced was blood. These receptors originate from a woman aged 25-40 years with Graves' hyperthyroidism.

The chain links TRBV20-1 to TRBJ1-5; a possible D gene is TRBD1 (6 bases). CDR3 length equals 15 residues. V lost 3 bases and J 4 bases, leaving 16 bases between the germline ends. Germline values: CDR1 DFQATT, CDR2 SNEGSKA (reference sequence). CDR3 in DNA: TGCAGTGCTAGTTTAGGTCAGGGGCCGAATCAGCCCCAGCATTTT. Translation: CSASLGQGPNQPQHF.

At least ten counts were recorded for this clonotype. The V call is TRBV28, the J call TRBJ1-2; 7 bases line up with TRBD1. After removal of 6 bases from V and 3 bases from J, the junction contained 7 bases not matched to a gene. There are 14 residues in the CDR3. Germline values: CDR1 MDHEN, CDR2 SYDVKM. The CDR3 DNA reads as TGTGCCAGCAGGTCACCCAGGGGGGACTATGGCTACACCTTC. Encoded protein: CASRSPRGDYGYTF.

This clonotype appeared many times. The V and J genes are TRBV13 and TRBJ2-1, with D hard to call. In germline, CDR1 is PRHDT, CDR2 FYEKMQ (reference sequence). The CDR3 is made up of 12 amino acids. Trimming left V 5 bases short and J 3 bases short, with 5 bases between. CDR3: CASSPYYNEQFF. The CDR3 DNA reads as TGTGCCAGCAGCCCTTACTACAATGAGCAGTTCTTC. Combining the CDR3 with reference TRBV13 and TRBJ2-1 gives the whole variable domain AAGVIQSPRHLIKEKRETATLKCYPIPRHDTVYWYQQGPGQDPQFLISFYEKMQSDKGSIPDRFSAQQFSDYHSELNMSSLELGDSALYFCASSPYYNEQFFGPGTRLTVL.

The table lists this clonotype with many counts. V gene TRBV6-2 or TRBV6-3 combines with J gene TRBJ2-1; D remains unclear. From germline, CDR1 is MNHEY and CDR2 SVGEGT. CDR3 length: 16 residues. V lost 0 bases to trimming and J lost 1 base, with 10 bases between them. CDR3 nucleotide sequence: TGTGCCAGCAGTTACTCTCGGGTAGGGTCCTACAATGAGCAGTTCTTC. It is translated as CASSYSRVGSYNEQFF.

This clonotype showed up just a few times. This chain connects TRBV6-1 to TRBJ2-1, with 9 bases lining up with TRBD2. From germline, CDR1 is MNHNS and CDR2 SASEGT. Trimming removed 6 bases from V and 5 bases from J; junction bases left unmatched: 8. The CDR3 is 15 residues long. Here the CDR3 reads CASSRGTSNNNEQFF. The DNA for the CDR3 is TGTGCCAGCAGCAGAGGGACTAGCAACAACAATGAGCAGTTCTTC.

This clonotype has a count of ten or more. The chain uses TRBV6-1 and TRBJ2-7, with D tentatively TRBD1 or TRBD2 (5 bases each). V dropped 5 bases and J dropped 3 bases, with 11 bases sitting between them. Germline values: CDR1 MNHNS, CDR2 SASEGT. The CDR3 is 13 amino acids. The CDR3 spells CASSPGPHYEQYF. CDR3 bases: TGTGCCAGCAGTCCGGGACCGCACTACGAGCAGTACTTC.

This clonotype was seen at least ten times. This chain joins TRBV5-1 and TRBJ1-2, with D perhaps matching TRBD1 (5 bases). Per germline, CDR1 SGHRS and CDR2 YFSETQ. V lost 4 bases, J lost 4 bases, and 20 bases lay in between. CDR3 length equals 16 residues. The DNA for the CDR3 is TGCGCCAGCAGCATGACCATGGGGGGGGGAGTCTATGGCTACACCTTC. Its protein product is CASSMTMGGGVYGYTF.

This clonotype appeared many times. The V gene is TRBV11-2, the J gene TRBJ2-3; 11 nucleotides line up with TRBD2. In germline, CDR1 is SGHAT, CDR2 FQNNGV. This CDR3 has 15 amino acids. The ends lost 3 bases at V and 2 bases at J; junction bases unmatched: 1. This CDR3 reads CASSFSGRDTDTQYF. CDR3 nucleotide sequence: TGTGCCAGCAGCTTTAGCGGGAGGGACACAGATACGCAGTATTTT.

This clonotype was found a few times. The chain recombines TRBV6-2 or TRBV6-3 with TRBJ1-2; no definite D call. Trimming removed 7 bases from V and 6 bases from J, with 18 bases in between. Germline CDR1 MNHEY, CDR2 SVGEGT. The CDR3 runs 14 residues. In DNA form, the CDR3 reads TGTGCCAGCATCCGAGGAGACCTTTGGCATGGCTACACCTTC. It codes for CASIRGDLWHGYTF.

This clonotype showed up just a few times. The chain employs TRBV12-3 or TRBV12-4 and TRBJ2-7; maybe TRBD1 (6 bases). The length of the CDR3 is 13 residues. Trimming cost V 6 bases and J 5 bases, with 14 bases left between them. CDR3 amino acids: CASSAMGANEQYF. The CDR3 nucleotides are TGTGCCAGCAGCGCGATGGGGGCCAACGAGCAGTACTTC.

The rearrangement joins TRBV6-2 or TRBV6-3 to TRBJ2-3; D is unclear. The V and J ends lost 0 bases and 6 bases respectively, with 10 bases between them. In germline, CDR1 is MNHEY, CDR2 SVGEGT. This CDR3 spans 14 amino acids. The CDR3 nucleotides are TGTGCCAGCAGTTACTCGGTCAGATCGGATACGCAGTATTTT. Protein sequence: CASSYSVRSDTQYF.

This clonotype was detected many times. The rearrangement links TRBV27 to TRBJ1-1, with D possibly being TRBD1 (6 bases). Trimming removed 2 bases from V and 5 bases from J, with 12 bases in between. The CDR3 runs to 14 residues. The germline gives CDR1 MNHEY, CDR2 SMNVEV (reference sequence). The CDR3: CASSLRGILTEAFF. Written as DNA, the CDR3 is TGTGCCAGCAGTTTAAGGGGGATTTTGACTGAAGCTTTCTTT.

J is TRBJ2-3 and V is TRBV4-1, with 12 positions matching TRBD1. This CDR3 comprises 17 residues. Germline V gene sequence: CDR1 MGHRA, CDR2 YSYEKL. J was trimmed by 4 bases and V by 2 bases; bases with no gene match: 7. Here the CDR3 reads CASSQRDRGRLADTQYF. CDR3 bases: TGCGCCAGCAGCCAACGGGACAGGGGGCGGCTTGCAGATACGCAGTATTTT.

The V gene is TRBV27, the J gene TRBJ2-1, with no clear D. The CDR3 has 13 residues. In germline, CDR1 is MNHEY, CDR2 SMNVEV (reference sequence). V was cut by 6 bases and J by 7 bases, with 13 bases left in between. In DNA form, the CDR3 reads TGTGCCAGCAGACGTGAAGGAAGGAATGAGCAGTTCTTC. Translation: CASRREGRNEQFF.

This clonotype has only a few counts. This rearrangement joins TRBV30 to TRBJ1-3, with 7 bases fitting TRBD1. The CDR3 extends over 15 amino acids. Trimming at V came to 0 bases and at J to 0 bases, leaving 2 bases not matched to a gene. CDR1 GTSNPN and CDR2 SVGIG come from the germline V gene (reference sequence). The CDR3 reads CAWSVYRGSGNTIYF. CDR3 DNA sequence: TGTGCCTGGAGTGTATACAGGGGCTCTGGAAACACCATATATTTT.

There are many counts of this clonotype. The chain carries TRBV30 and TRBJ2-7, with 15 bases aligning to TRBD2. This CDR3 comprises 16 residues. Germline-derived CDR1 and CDR2 are GTSNPN and SVGIG (reference sequence). Trimming cost V 4 bases and J 5 bases; bases outside gene matches: 9. For the CDR3, the DNA is TGTGCCTGGAATCCGGGACTAGCGGGAGGAGGGGACGAGCAGTACTTC. Translated: CAWNPGLAGGGDEQYF.

This clonotype has a count of ten or more. The V call is TRBV20-1, the J call TRBJ1-1; D not resolved. Looked up from germline, CDR1 is DFQATT and CDR2 is SNEGSKA (reference sequence). Trimming cost V 3 bases and J 5 bases, with 7 bases left between them. The CDR3 sequence is 11 residues long. The CDR3 sequence: CSASVETEAFF. CDR3 nucleotide sequence: TGCAGTGCTAGTGTGGAGACTGAAGCTTTCTTT.

This chain joins TRBV6-1 and TRBJ2-7; 8 positions agree with TRBD1. Germline V CDR1 and CDR2: MNHNS, SASEGT. The CDR3 has 14 residues. The V segment lost 7 bases and the J segment 7 bases; nucleotides outside the gene matches: 12. CDR3 in amino acids: CASTTGTGGMEQYF. CDR3 coding DNA: TGTGCCAGCACCACGGGGACAGGCGGTATGGAGCAGTACTTC.

This clonotype was picked up many times. This chain uses TRBV12-3 or TRBV12-4 with TRBJ1-5, with 9 bases aligning to TRBD1. V gave up 5 bases and J gave up 6 bases; unmatched junction bases: 8. CDR3 length: 15 residues. CDR3 residues: CASSPPGQGIQPQHF. The CDR3 coding sequence is TGTGCCAGCAGTCCACCGGGACAGGGTATTCAGCCCCAGCATTTT.

This clonotype has a count of ten or more. The chain joins TRBV28 to TRBJ2-7; D is undetermined. Trimming stripped 7 bases from V and 3 bases from J, with 13 bases between. CDR3 length: 13 amino acids. CDR1 is MDHEN and CDR2 is SYDVKM in the germline V gene. The CDR3 DNA is TGTGCCAGCACCTCCCAACAGATCTACGAGCAGTACTTC. Translation: CASTSQQIYEQYF. The full variable domain, completed using reference TRBV28 and TRBJ2-7, is DVKVTQSSRYLVKRTGEKVFLECVQDMDHENMFWYRQDPGLGLRLIYFSYDVKMKEKGDIPEGYSVSREKKERFSLILESASTNQTSMYLCASTSQQIYEQYFGPGTRLTVT.

This clonotype was counted at least ten times. This chain joins TRBV27 and TRBJ2-7; 8 bases fit TRBD2. Germline CDR1 MNHEY, CDR2 SMNVEV (reference sequence). The CDR3 contains 14 residues. J was trimmed by 6 bases and V by 2 bases; bases with no gene match: 6. CDR3 nucleotide sequence: TGTGCCAGCAGTTTAGGTAGCGGGACACTCGAGCAGTACTTC. This gives the protein CASSLGSGTLEQYF.

This clonotype was seen at least ten times. The chain employs TRBV20-1 and TRBJ2-7; D remains ambiguous. V was pared by 5 bases and J by 2 bases, with 7 bases between. The CDR3 totals 11 residues. Germline lookup yields CDR1 DFQATT and CDR2 SNEGSKA (reference sequence). CDR3 sequence reads: CSAELTYEQYF. The CDR3 DNA sequence: TGCAGTGCTGAGCTGACCTACGAGCAGTACTTC.

A few counts support this clonotype. The chain links TRBV10-2 to TRBJ1-4, with D perhaps TRBD1 (6 bases). The CDR3 runs to 13 residues. CDR1 and CDR2 (germline): WSHSY, SAAADI. Trimming pared 5 bases from V and 6 bases from J, leaving 10 bases between. The CDR3 sequence is CASSWGRDEKLFF. The CDR3 DNA reads TGCGCCAGCAGTTGGGGGCGGGATGAAAAACTGTTTTTT.

This clonotype was observed at least ten times. The rearrangement links TRBV12-3 or TRBV12-4 to TRBJ1-2, with D possibly matching TRBD1 (6 bases). CDR3 length: 16 residues. V shed 6 bases and J shed 2 bases, with 19 bases lying between them. The chain's CDR3 is CASSLRMGGPNYGYTF. DNA of the CDR3: TGTGCCAGCAGCCTCCGGATGGGGGGCCCAAACTATGGCTACACCTTC.

This clonotype was seen only a few times. V is TRBV27 and J is TRBJ2-2; D is unclear. Germline V gene lookup returns CDR1 MNHEY and CDR2 SMNVEV (reference sequence). Trimming removed 1 base at V and 6 bases at J, with 9 bases between. The CDR3 contains 14 residues. The CDR3: CASSLYTPPGELFF. CDR3 nucleotides: TGTGCCAGCAGTTTATATACCCCCCCCGGGGAGCTGTTTTTT.

This clonotype was detected many times. The chain uses TRBV27 and TRBJ1-2; TRBD1 matches at 8 bases. V dropped 5 bases and J dropped 2; count of bases not matched to a gene: 7. In germline, CDR1 is MNHEY, CDR2 SMNVEV (reference sequence). This CDR3 has 15 residues. The CDR3 spells CASSPRQGANYGYTF. The CDR3 DNA reads as TGTGCCAGCAGTCCCCGTCAGGGGGCGAACTATGGCTACACCTTC.

The V gene is TRBV3-1, the J gene TRBJ2-3; TRBD2 aligns across 9 bases. CDR3 length: 13 residues. Germline V gene lookup returns CDR1 LGHDT and CDR2 YNNKEL (reference sequence). Unmatched junction bases numbered 3, after V lost 4 bases and J lost 7 bases. The CDR3 DNA follows: TGTGCCAGCAGCCCTGCTAGCGGGAATACGCAGTATTTT. This encodes CASSPASGNTQYF.

V and J are TRBV15 and TRBJ2-3; TRBD2 is a possible D gene (5 bases). CDR1 is LNHNV, CDR2 YYDKDF, per germline (reference sequence). The V end was cut by 0 bases, the J end by 1 base, with 17 bases between. The CDR3 runs to 18 residues. CDR3 region: CATSRERLRGRGTDTQYF. The CDR3 nucleotides read TGTGCCACCAGCAGAGAGCGCCTCCGGGGAAGAGGCACAGATACGCAGTATTTT.

This clonotype has a count of ten or more. The V gene is TRBV20-1, the J gene TRBJ2-1; D is undetermined. The germline CDR1 and CDR2 sequences are DFQATT and SNEGSKA (reference sequence). The V end lost 6 bases, the J end lost 5 bases, and 11 bases lay between the germline ends. The CDR3 loop spans 12 amino acids. CDR3 sequence reads: CSALDGNNEQFF. CDR3 nucleotide sequence: TGCAGTGCCCTCGACGGCAACAATGAGCAGTTCTTC.

This clonotype was seen repeatedly, ten times or more. The chain has TRBV20-1 and TRBJ2-5, with 7 bases lining up with TRBD2. The germline gives CDR1 DFQATT, CDR2 SNEGSKA (reference sequence). Trimming removed 4 bases from V and 4 bases from J; junction bases left unmatched: 12. The CDR3 has 15 residues. This CDR3 is CSATLGGTGGETQYF. The DNA of the CDR3 is TGCAGTGCTACCCTCGGGGGTACGGGAGGAGAGACCCAGTACTTC.

This clonotype was detected a few times. This chain joins TRBV7-9 and TRBJ2-6, with D maybe TRBD1 (6 bases). Germline lookup yields CDR1 SEHNR and CDR2 FQNEAQ (reference sequence). The CDR3 totals 18 residues. Trimming stripped 4 bases from V and 4 bases from J, with 20 bases between. The CDR3 loop reads CASSSLLQGGPGANVLTF. The CDR3 nucleotides read TGTGCCAGCAGCTCACTGCTACAGGGCGGGCCGGGGGCCAACGTCCTGACTTTC.

This clonotype has just a few counts. The chain couples TRBV7-6 to TRBJ1-6; no clear D. Germline lookup yields CDR1 SGHVS and CDR2 FNYEAQ. Trimming shortened V by 2 bases and J by 11 bases, and 7 bases separated the two germline ends. CDR3 length: 12 residues. In DNA, the CDR3 is TGTGCCAGCAGCTTACGCCCAACACCCCTCCACTTT. Translation gives CASSLRPTPLHF.